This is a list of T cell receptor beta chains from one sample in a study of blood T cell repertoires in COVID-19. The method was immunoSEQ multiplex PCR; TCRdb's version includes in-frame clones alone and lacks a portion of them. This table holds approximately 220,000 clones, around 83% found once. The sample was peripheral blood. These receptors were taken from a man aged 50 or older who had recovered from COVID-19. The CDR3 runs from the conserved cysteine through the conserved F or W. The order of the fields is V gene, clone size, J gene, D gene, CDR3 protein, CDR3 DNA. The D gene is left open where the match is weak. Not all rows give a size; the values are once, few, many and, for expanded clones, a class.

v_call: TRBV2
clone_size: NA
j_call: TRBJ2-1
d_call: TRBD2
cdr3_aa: CARGGGRAAREQFF
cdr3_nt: TGTGCCAGAGGCGGCGGGAGGGCCGCCCGTGAGCAGTTCTTC

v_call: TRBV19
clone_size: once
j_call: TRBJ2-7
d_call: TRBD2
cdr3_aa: CASSTGTSGSYEQYF
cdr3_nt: TGTGCCAGTAGTACCGGGACTAGCGGCTCCTACGAGCAGTACTTC

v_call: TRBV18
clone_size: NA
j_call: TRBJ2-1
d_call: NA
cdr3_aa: CASSPPWQFSHNEQFF
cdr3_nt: TGTGCCAGCTCACCACCCTGGCAGTTTTCCCACAATGAGCAGTTCTTC

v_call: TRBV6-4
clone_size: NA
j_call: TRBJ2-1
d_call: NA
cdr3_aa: CASSDAGTHEQFF
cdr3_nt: TGTGCCAGCAGTGACGCGGGAACACATGAGCAGTTCTTC

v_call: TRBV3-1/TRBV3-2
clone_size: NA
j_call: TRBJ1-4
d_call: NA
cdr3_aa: CASSHGLRGDEKLFF
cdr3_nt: TGTGCCAGCAGCCATGGCCTCCGGGGGGATGAAAAACTGTTTTTT

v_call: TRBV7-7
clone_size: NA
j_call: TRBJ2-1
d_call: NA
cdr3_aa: CASSLDRLNEQFF
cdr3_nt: TGTGCCAGCAGCTTAGACAGGTTAAATGAGCAGTTCTTC

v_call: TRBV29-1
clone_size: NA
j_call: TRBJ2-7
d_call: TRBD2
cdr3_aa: CSVDTGGLAGGSSYEQYF
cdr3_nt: TGCAGCGTGGACACAGGGGGCCTAGCGGGAGGGAGCTCCTACGAGCAGTACTTC

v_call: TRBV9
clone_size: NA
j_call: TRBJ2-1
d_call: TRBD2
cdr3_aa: CASSVVSSGSYNEQFF
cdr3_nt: TGTGCCAGCAGCGTAGTGTCTAGCGGTTCTTACAATGAGCAGTTCTTC

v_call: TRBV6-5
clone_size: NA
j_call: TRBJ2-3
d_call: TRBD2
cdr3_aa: CARGLAASGKDTQYF
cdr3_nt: TGTGCCAGAGGACTAGCCGCAAGCGGGAAAGATACGCAGTATTTT

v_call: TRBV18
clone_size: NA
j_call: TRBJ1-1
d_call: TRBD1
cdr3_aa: CASSPQGAGLAFF
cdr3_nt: TGTGCCAGCTCACCCCAGGGGGCCGGGCTGGCTTTCTTT

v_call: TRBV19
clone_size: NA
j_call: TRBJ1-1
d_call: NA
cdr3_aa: CAVTDSLKDPMNGIEAFF
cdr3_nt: TGTGCCGTTACGGACAGCCTAAAAGACCCCATGAATGGTATTGAAGCTTTCTTT

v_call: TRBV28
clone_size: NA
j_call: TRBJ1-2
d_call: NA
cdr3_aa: CASRMIRVQANYGYTF
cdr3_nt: TGTGCCAGCAGGATGATCCGGGTTCAAGCTAACTATGGCTACACCTTC

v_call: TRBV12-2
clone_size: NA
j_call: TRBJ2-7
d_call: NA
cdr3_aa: CASRLAREGQGANEQYF
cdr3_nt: TGTGCAAGTCGCTTAGCGCGTGAAGGACAGGGGGCAAATGAGCAGTACTTC

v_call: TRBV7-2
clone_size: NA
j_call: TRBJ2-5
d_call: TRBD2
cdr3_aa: CASSLALAGGQETQYF
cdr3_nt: TGTGCCAGCAGCTTAGCCCTAGCGGGAGGCCAAGAGACCCAGTACTTC

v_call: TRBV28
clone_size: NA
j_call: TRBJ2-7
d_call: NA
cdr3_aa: CASRLTGYEQYF
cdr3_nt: TGTGCCAGCAGACTCACAGGGTACGAGCAGTACTTC

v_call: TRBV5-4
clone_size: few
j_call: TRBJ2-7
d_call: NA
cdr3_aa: CASSPDRRSYEQYF
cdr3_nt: TGTGCCAGCAGCCCCGACAGGCGTTCCTACGAGCAGTACTTC

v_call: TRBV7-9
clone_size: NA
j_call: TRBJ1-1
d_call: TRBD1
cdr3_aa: CASSLIWTGDGVNTEAFF
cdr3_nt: TGTGCCAGCAGCTTAATTTGGACAGGGGATGGGGTGAACACTGAAGCTTTCTTT

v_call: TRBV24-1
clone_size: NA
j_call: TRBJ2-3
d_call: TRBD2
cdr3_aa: CATSDFAAGSKDTQYF
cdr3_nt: TGTGCCACCAGTGATTTTGCAGCGGGATCTAAAGATACGCAGTATTTT

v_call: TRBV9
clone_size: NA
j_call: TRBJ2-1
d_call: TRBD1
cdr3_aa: CASSPGGAAYNEQFF
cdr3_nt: TGTGCCAGCAGCCCAGGGGGTGCGGCCTACAATGAGCAGTTCTTC

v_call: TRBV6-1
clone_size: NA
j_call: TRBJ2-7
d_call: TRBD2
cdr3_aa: CASSEASTSGSYEQYF
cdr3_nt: TGTGCCAGCAGTGAAGCAAGTACTAGCGGGAGCTACGAGCAGTACTTC

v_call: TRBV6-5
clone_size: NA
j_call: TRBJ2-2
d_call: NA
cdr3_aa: CASRDTNTGELFF
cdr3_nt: TGTGCCAGCCGGGACACGAACACCGGGGAGCTGTTTTTT

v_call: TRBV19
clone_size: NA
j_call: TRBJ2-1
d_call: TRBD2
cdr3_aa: CASSVSGTSGSYNEQFF
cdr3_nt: TGTGCCAGTAGTGTTTCCGGGACTAGCGGGTCTTACAATGAGCAGTTCTTC

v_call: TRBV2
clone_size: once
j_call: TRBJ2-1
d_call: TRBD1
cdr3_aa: CASSHDRGWSSYNEQFF
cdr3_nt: TGTGCCAGCAGCCACGACAGGGGGTGGAGCTCCTACAATGAGCAGTTCTTC

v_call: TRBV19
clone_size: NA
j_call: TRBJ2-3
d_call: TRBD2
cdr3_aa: CASSITAGGPDTQYF
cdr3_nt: TGTGCCAGTAGTATTACTGCGGGAGGGCCAGATACGCAGTATTTT

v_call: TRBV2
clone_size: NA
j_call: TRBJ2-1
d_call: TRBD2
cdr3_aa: CASRYRTSGIYNEQFF
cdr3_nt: TGTGCCAGCAGATACAGGACTAGCGGGATTTACAATGAGCAGTTCTTC

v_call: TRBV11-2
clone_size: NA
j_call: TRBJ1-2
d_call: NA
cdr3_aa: CASSLDFTTVSYGYTF
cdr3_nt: TGTGCCAGCAGCTTAGACTTTACGACAGTGAGCTATGGCTACACCTTC

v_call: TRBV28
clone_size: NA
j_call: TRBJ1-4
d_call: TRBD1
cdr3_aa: CASSPAGTGGVEKLFF
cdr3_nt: TGTGCCAGCAGCCCTGCCGGGACAGGGGGCGTTGAAAAACTGTTTTTT

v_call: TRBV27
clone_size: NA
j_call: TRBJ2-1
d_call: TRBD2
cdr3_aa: CASSTLLAGADEQFF
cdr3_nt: TGTGCCAGCAGTACCCTGCTAGCGGGAGCGGATGAGCAGTTCTTC

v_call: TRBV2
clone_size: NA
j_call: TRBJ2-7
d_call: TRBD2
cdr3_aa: CASSPGLAVSQQYF
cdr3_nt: TGTGCCAGCAGTCCGGGACTAGCGGTCTCTCAGCAGTACTTC

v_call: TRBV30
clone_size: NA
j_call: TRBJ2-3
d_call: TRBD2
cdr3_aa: CAWSAALAGVGDTQYF
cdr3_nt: TGTGCCTGGAGTGCAGCCCTAGCGGGAGTAGGGGATACGCAGTATTTT

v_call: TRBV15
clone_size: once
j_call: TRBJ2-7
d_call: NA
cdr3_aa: CATSRDPLGASYEQYF
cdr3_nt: TGTGCCACCAGCAGAGATCCCTTGGGAGCCTCCTACGAGCAGTACTTC

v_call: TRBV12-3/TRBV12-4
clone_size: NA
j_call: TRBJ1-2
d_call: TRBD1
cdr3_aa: CASSKGAGYGYTF
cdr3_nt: TGTGCCAGTTCAAAGGGGGCGGGTTATGGCTACACCTTC

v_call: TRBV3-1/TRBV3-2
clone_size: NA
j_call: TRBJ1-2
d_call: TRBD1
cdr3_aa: CASSQGTGAYYGYTF
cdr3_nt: TGTGCCAGCAGCCAAGGGACAGGGGCCTACTATGGCTACACCTTC

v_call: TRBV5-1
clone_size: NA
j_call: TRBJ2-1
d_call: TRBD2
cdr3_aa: CASRRGESYNEQFF
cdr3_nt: TGCGCCAGCAGACGGGGGGAATCCTACAATGAGCAGTTCTTC

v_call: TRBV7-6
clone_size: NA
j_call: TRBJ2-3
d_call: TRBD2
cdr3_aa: CASSLVAGAGSDTQYF
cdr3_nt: TGTGCCAGCAGCTTAGTTGCGGGAGCGGGGTCAGATACGCAGTATTTT

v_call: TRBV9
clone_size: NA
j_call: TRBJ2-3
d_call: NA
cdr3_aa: CASSVATGPLGDTQYF
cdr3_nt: TGTGCCAGCAGCGTAGCTACAGGACCCCTCGGAGATACGCAGTATTTT

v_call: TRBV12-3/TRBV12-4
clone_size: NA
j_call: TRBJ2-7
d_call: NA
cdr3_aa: CASSFAYEQYF
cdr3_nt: TGTGCCAGCAGTTTCGCCTACGAGCAGTACTTC

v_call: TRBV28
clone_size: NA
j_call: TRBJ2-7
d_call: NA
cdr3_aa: CASRWGVYEQYF
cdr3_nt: TGTGCCAGCCGCTGGGGGGTCTACGAGCAGTACTTC

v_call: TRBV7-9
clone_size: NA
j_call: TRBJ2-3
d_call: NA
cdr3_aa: CASRQQGSTDTQYF
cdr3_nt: TGTGCCAGCAGGCAACAGGGCAGCACAGATACGCAGTATTTT

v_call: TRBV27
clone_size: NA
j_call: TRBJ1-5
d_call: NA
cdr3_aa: CASNREGQPQHF
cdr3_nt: TGTGCCAGCAACAGGGAAGGTCAGCCCCAGCATTTT

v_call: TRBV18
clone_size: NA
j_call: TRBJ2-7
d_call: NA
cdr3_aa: CASSRRQGTYEQYF
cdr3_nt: TGTGCCAGCTCACGCCGTCAGGGTACCTACGAGCAGTACTTC

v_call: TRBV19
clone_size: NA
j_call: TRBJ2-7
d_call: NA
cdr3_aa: CASSPKGGVREQYF
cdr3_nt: TGTGCCAGTAGTCCGAAGGGGGGGGTACGCGAGCAGTACTTC

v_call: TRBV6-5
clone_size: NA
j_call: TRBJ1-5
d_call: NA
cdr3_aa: CASRLAIGGDQPQHF
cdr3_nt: TGTGCCAGCAGATTAGCCATTGGAGGTGATCAGCCCCAGCATTTT